This is a list of T cell receptor beta chains from one sample in a study of PD-1 blockade in classical Hodgkin lymphoma. Sequencing was performed with immunoSEQ multiplex PCR; in TCRdb, only in-frame clones are kept and a portion is missing. The table shows some 100,000 clones, with approximately 90% occurring only once. The material sequenced was peripheral blood mononuclear cells (PBMCs), taken before the second cycle of nivolumab. Every receptor here comes from a human donor with classical Hodgkin lymphoma. The CDR3 runs from the conserved cysteine through the conserved F or W. The D gene is left open where the match is weak. Part of the rows lack a size; the others show once, few, many or a class for expanded clones.

TRBV15	.	.	TRBJ1-5	CATSRADGRNQPQHF	TGTGCCACCAGCAGAGCGGACGGACGCAATCAGCCCCAGCATTTT
TRBV29-1	TRBD1	.	TRBJ1-5	CSVSNRGESDQPQHF	TGCAGCGTTAGCAACAGGGGGGAATCGGATCAGCCCCAGCATTTT
TRBV7-9	TRBD1	.	TRBJ2-2	CASSYRTGSGGELFF	TGTGCCAGCAGCTATCGGACAGGTTCAGGGGGGGAGCTGTTTTTT
TRBV6-1	TRBD1	.	TRBJ1-6	CASSGTGKSWSPLHF	TGTGCCAGCAGCGGGACAGGAAAGAGTTGGTCACCCCTCCACTTT
TRBV7-3	.	.	TRBJ1-6	CASSLTGRFSYNSPLHF	TGTGCCAGCAGCTTAACGGGCAGATTCTCCTATAATTCACCCCTCCACTTT
TRBV11-2	.	.	TRBJ2-7	CASSLGWKTYEQYF	TGTGCCAGCAGCTTAGGGTGGAAGACCTACGAGCAGTACTTC
TRBV4-2	TRBD1	.	TRBJ2-1	CASSQAGQGANNEQFF	TGTGCCAGCAGCCAAGCCGGACAGGGAGCGAACAATGAGCAGTTCTTC
TRBV29-1	.	.	TRBJ1-1	CSVAGQGLNTEAFF	TGCAGCGTTGCGGGCCAGGGGCTGAACACTGAAGCTTTCTTT
TRBV11-2	TRBD2	once	TRBJ2-7	CASSHVAGGPHEQYF	TGTGCCAGCAGCCATGTAGCGGGGGGGCCCCACGAGCAGTACTTC
TRBV30	.	few	TRBJ1-3	CAWSGVGRRGNTIYF	TGTGCCTGGAGTGGAGTGGGCAGGAGAGGAAACACCATATATTTT
TRBV7-6	TRBD1	.	TRBJ2-4	CASSDNRDRGKNIQYF	TGTGCCAGCAGCGACAACCGGGACAGGGGTAAAAACATTCAGTACTTC
TRBV5-6	.	.	TRBJ1-4	CASSKKGTLAGKLFF	TGTGCCAGCAGCAAAAAAGGGACCTTGGCGGGAAAACTGTTTTTT
TRBV11-3	TRBD2	.	TRBJ2-3	CASSRLSGGGGDTQYF	TGTGCCAGCAGCCGACTTAGCGGGGGCGGGGGAGATACGCAGTATTTT
TRBV30	.	few	TRBJ1-5	CAWAPRDYYSNQPQHF	TGTGCCTGGGCCCCCCGGGATTACTATAGCAATCAGCCCCAGCATTTT
TRBV20-1	.	.	TRBJ1-2	CSVPVYGYTF	TGCAGTGTCCCAGTTTATGGCTACACCTTC
TRBV27	.	.	TRBJ1-2	CATGLGGYGYTF	TGTGCCACAGGGCTAGGGGGCTATGGCTACACCTTC
TRBV7-9	.	.	TRBJ1-3	CASSLVVRPTHSGNTIYF	TGTGCCAGCAGCTTAGTAGTCCGACCGACTCACTCTGGAAACACCATATATTTT
TRBV2	.	once	TRBJ2-2	CASNPRDTGTGELFF	TGTGCCAGCAACCCCCGGGACACTGGCACCGGGGAGCTGTTTTTT
TRBV14	TRBD1	.	TRBJ2-7	CASSLFGTGWNEQYF	TGTGCCAGCAGCCTCTTCGGGACAGGGTGGAACGAGCAGTACTTC
TRBV6-6	.	few	TRBJ1-6	CASSQSYNSPLHF	TGTGCCAGCAGCCAATCCTATAATTCACCCCTCCACTTT
TRBV6-1	.	.	TRBJ1-2	CASMGTGHYGYTF	TGTGCCAGCATGGGAACAGGGCACTATGGCTACACCTTC
TRBV10-3	TRBD1	.	TRBJ2-7	CAISRDRGLREQYF	TGTGCCATCAGCAGGGACAGGGGGTTGAGGGAGCAGTACTTC
TRBV7-2	TRBD2	.	TRBJ2-1	CASSLEAGGLEEQFF	TGTGCCAGCAGCTTAGAGGCGGGGGGGCTTGAAGAGCAGTTCTTC
TRBV30	.	.	TRBJ2-1	CAWSEAAPYNEQFF	TGTGCCTGGAGTGAGGCTGCCCCCTACAATGAGCAGTTCTTC
TRBV29-1	.	.	TRBJ1-1	CSGVQGENTEAFF	TGCAGCGGAGTACAGGGAGAGAACACTGAAGCTTTCTTT
TRBV19	.	.	TRBJ1-2	CASRPAGEGYGYTF	TGTGCCAGTCGCCCGGCGGGGGAGGGCTATGGCTACACCTTC
TRBV11-2	TRBD1	once	TRBJ2-1	CASSLSPGQGLNEQFF	TGTGCCAGCAGCTTATCTCCGGGACAGGGGCTCAATGAGCAGTTCTTC
TRBV5-1	.	.	TRBJ2-5	CASSLGGGGTSWETQYF	TGCGCCAGCAGCTTGGGTGGCGGGGGCACCTCTTGGGAGACCCAGTACTTC
TRBV27	.	.	TRBJ2-7	CASSLGYEQYF	TGTGCCAGCAGCCTGGGGTACGAGCAGTACTTC